A selection of T cell receptor beta chains follows, all from one sample in a study of cytomegalovirus exposure and HLA in healthy donors. Assay: immunoSEQ multiplex PCR; the TCRdb copy retains only in-frame clones and omits some. The repertoire consists of tens of thousands of clones, with over 70% occurring once and the leading ten covering around 25%. The sample consisted of PBMCs. These receptors all come from a woman aged 45-65 years in good health and CMV-seropositive. Both conserved end residues are part of each CDR3. The D gene is left open where the match is weak. The listing skips clone size in some rows; elsewhere it reads once, few, many or a size class.

D gene: TRBD1
J gene: TRBJ1-6
clone size: -
V gene: TRBV6-1
CDR3 protein: CASSVGQPNSPLHF
CDR3 DNA: TGTGCCAGCAGTGTGGGACAGCCTAATTCACCCCTCCACTTT

D gene: -
J gene: TRBJ2-5
clone size: -
V gene: TRBV7-2
CDR3 protein: CASSLSVPRRFQETQYF
CDR3 DNA: TGTGCCAGCAGCTTGAGTGTTCCCCGCCGGTTCCAAGAGACCCAGTACTTC

D gene: -
J gene: TRBJ1-2
clone size: few
V gene: TRBV7-9
CDR3 protein: CASSLAPGGYGYTF
CDR3 DNA: TGTGCCAGCAGCTTAGCCCCGGGGGGCTATGGCTACACCTTC

D gene: TRBD1
J gene: TRBJ2-3
clone size: -
V gene: TRBV7-3
CDR3 protein: CASSPTGGFTDTQYF
CDR3 DNA: TGTGCCAGCAGCCCGACAGGGGGCTTCACAGATACGCAGTATTTT

D gene: TRBD2
J gene: TRBJ2-3
clone size: -
V gene: TRBV5-4
CDR3 protein: CASSLEGLAGTDTQYF
CDR3 DNA: TGTGCCAGCAGCTTGGAGGGACTAGCGGGCACAGATACGCAGTATTTT

D gene: TRBD1
J gene: TRBJ1-4
clone size: -
V gene: TRBV5-1
CDR3 protein: CASSFGTGREKLFF
CDR3 DNA: TGCGCCAGCAGCTTCGGGACAGGGCGGGAAAAACTGTTTTTT

D gene: TRBD2
J gene: TRBJ2-7
clone size: -
V gene: TRBV12-5
CDR3 protein: CASGLDWVWGGTYEQYF
CDR3 DNA: TGTGCTAGTGGTTTGGATTGGGTATGGGGGGGGACCTACGAGCAGTACTTC

D gene: TRBD1
J gene: TRBJ1-2
clone size: once
V gene: TRBV18
CDR3 protein: CASSQGQGNGYTF
CDR3 DNA: TGTGCCAGCTCACAGGGACAGGGGAATGGCTACACCTTC

D gene: -
J gene: TRBJ2-1
clone size: -
V gene: TRBV6-1
CDR3 protein: CASKRGGDYNEQFF
CDR3 DNA: TGTGCCAGCAAACGCGGGGGCGACTACAATGAGCAGTTCTTC

D gene: -
J gene: TRBJ1-5
clone size: -
V gene: TRBV27
CDR3 protein: CASSLEWGRVNSNQPQHF
CDR3 DNA: TGTGCCAGCAGTTTAGAGTGGGGGCGGGTTAATAGCAATCAGCCCCAGCATTTT

D gene: -
J gene: TRBJ1-1
clone size: -
V gene: TRBV2
CDR3 protein: CASSPWGGAFF
CDR3 DNA: TGTGCCAGCAGTCCCTGGGGGGGAGCTTTCTTT

D gene: -
J gene: TRBJ1-1
clone size: -
V gene: TRBV6-5
CDR3 protein: CASSHRGFVAEAFF
CDR3 DNA: TGTGCCAGCAGTCATAGGGGATTTGTAGCTGAAGCTTTCTTT

D gene: TRBD1
J gene: TRBJ1-2
clone size: -
V gene: TRBV6-5
CDR3 protein: CASSQDRDYGYTF
CDR3 DNA: TGTGCCAGCAGCCAGGACAGGGACTACGGCTACACCTTC

D gene: -
J gene: TRBJ1-1
clone size: few
V gene: TRBV6-6
CDR3 protein: CASSLQGETEAFF
CDR3 DNA: TGTGCCAGCAGTCTCCAGGGTGAGACTGAAGCTTTCTTT

D gene: -
J gene: TRBJ1-3
clone size: few
V gene: TRBV9
CDR3 protein: CASGSGPSGNTIYF
CDR3 DNA: TGTGCCAGCGGTTCGGGTCCCTCTGGAAACACCATATATTTT

D gene: -
J gene: TRBJ1-1
clone size: -
V gene: TRBV18
CDR3 protein: CASSPRTGEAFF
CDR3 DNA: TGTGCCAGCTCACCTCGCACAGGGGAAGCTTTCTTT

D gene: TRBD2
J gene: TRBJ2-1
clone size: -
V gene: TRBV2
CDR3 protein: CASRMGLAGGDEQFF
CDR3 DNA: TGTGCCAGCAGAATGGGACTAGCGGGGGGGGATGAGCAGTTCTTC

D gene: -
J gene: TRBJ1-1
clone size: -
V gene: TRBV6-5
CDR3 protein: CASTPGGARTEAFF
CDR3 DNA: TGTGCCAGCACCCCGGGAGGGGCGAGAACTGAAGCTTTCTTT

D gene: TRBD1
J gene: TRBJ2-2
clone size: -
V gene: TRBV4-2
CDR3 protein: CASSPGQGNTGELFF
CDR3 DNA: TGTGCCAGCAGCCCAGGACAGGGGAACACCGGGGAGCTGTTTTTT

D gene: TRBD1
J gene: TRBJ2-3
clone size: few
V gene: TRBV7-9
CDR3 protein: CASSPGQGGPDTQYF
CDR3 DNA: TGTGCCAGCAGCCCGGGACAGGGCGGGCCAGATACGCAGTATTTT

D gene: -
J gene: TRBJ1-1
clone size: once
V gene: TRBV4-1
CDR3 protein: CASSPGWNTEAFF
CDR3 DNA: TGCGCCAGCAGCCCGGGATGGAACACTGAAGCTTTCTTT

D gene: -
J gene: TRBJ1-2
clone size: -
V gene: TRBV23-1
CDR3 protein: CASRIMEGRYRYGYTF
CDR3 DNA: TGCGCCAGCAGAATCATGGAGGGACGTTACAGGTATGGCTACACCTTC

D gene: TRBD1
J gene: TRBJ1-6
clone size: -
V gene: TRBV5-1
CDR3 protein: CASSLVGGGGSPLHF
CDR3 DNA: TGCGCCAGCAGCTTGGTCGGAGGGGGCGGTTCACCCCTCCACTTT

D gene: TRBD1
J gene: TRBJ1-1
clone size: -
V gene: TRBV2
CDR3 protein: CATAKGTANTEAFF
CDR3 DNA: TGTGCCACCGCCAAAGGGACAGCGAACACTGAAGCTTTCTTT

D gene: -
J gene: TRBJ1-5
clone size: -
V gene: TRBV4-1
CDR3 protein: CASGGQNNQPQHF
CDR3 DNA: TGCGCCAGCGGAGGACAGAACAATCAGCCCCAGCATTTT

D gene: TRBD1
J gene: TRBJ1-5
clone size: few
V gene: TRBV6-1
CDR3 protein: CASTPGGVRQPQHF
CDR3 DNA: TGTGCCAGCACCCCAGGGGGAGTAAGGCAGCCCCAGCATTTT

D gene: TRBD1
J gene: TRBJ2-1
clone size: -
V gene: TRBV7-9
CDR3 protein: CSSSPTTGKVNEQFF
CDR3 DNA: TGTTCCAGCAGCCCGACGACAGGGAAGGTAAATGAGCAGTTCTTC

D gene: -
J gene: TRBJ1-5
clone size: -
V gene: TRBV10-3
CDR3 protein: CAISENPQAGNQPQHF
CDR3 DNA: TGTGCCATCAGTGAGAACCCTCAGGCAGGCAATCAGCCCCAGCATTTT

D gene: -
J gene: TRBJ2-3
clone size: once
V gene: TRBV7-3
CDR3 protein: CASSLWAQVFTDTQYF
CDR3 DNA: TGTGCCAGCAGCTTATGGGCCCAGGTGTTCACAGATACGCAGTATTTT

D gene: -
J gene: TRBJ1-6
clone size: -
V gene: TRBV6-1
CDR3 protein: CASTQGNSPLHF
CDR3 DNA: TGTGCCAGCACGCAGGGAAATTCACCCCTCCACTTT

D gene: TRBD2
J gene: TRBJ2-3
clone size: -
V gene: TRBV29-1
CDR3 protein: CSVVAGVKDTQYF
CDR3 DNA: TGCAGCGTGGTAGCGGGGGTTAAAGATACGCAGTATTTT

D gene: TRBD2
J gene: TRBJ2-1
clone size: -
V gene: TRBV9
CDR3 protein: CASNNQRGGNNEQFF
CDR3 DNA: TGTGCCAGCAACAATCAGCGGGGGGGTAACAATGAGCAGTTCTTC

D gene: -
J gene: TRBJ1-4
clone size: -
V gene: TRBV5-1
CDR3 protein: CASSSHGQATTNEKLFF
CDR3 DNA: TGCGCCAGCAGCTCCCATGGCCAGGCTACAACTAATGAAAAACTGTTTTTT

D gene: TRBD2
J gene: TRBJ2-5
clone size: -
V gene: TRBV5-4
CDR3 protein: CASRSSGTIQETQYF
CDR3 DNA: TGTGCCAGCAGGAGTAGCGGGACTATACAAGAGACCCAGTACTTC

D gene: TRBD1
J gene: TRBJ1-2
clone size: -
V gene: TRBV2
CDR3 protein: CASQWRQGANYGYTF
CDR3 DNA: TGTGCCAGTCAGTGGAGACAGGGGGCGAACTATGGCTACACCTTC

D gene: TRBD1
J gene: TRBJ1-2
clone size: -
V gene: TRBV7-9
CDR3 protein: CASSLIGDSPGTGGYGYTF
CDR3 DNA: TGTGCCAGCAGCTTAATCGGAGATAGCCCCGGGACAGGGGGTTATGGCTACACCTTC